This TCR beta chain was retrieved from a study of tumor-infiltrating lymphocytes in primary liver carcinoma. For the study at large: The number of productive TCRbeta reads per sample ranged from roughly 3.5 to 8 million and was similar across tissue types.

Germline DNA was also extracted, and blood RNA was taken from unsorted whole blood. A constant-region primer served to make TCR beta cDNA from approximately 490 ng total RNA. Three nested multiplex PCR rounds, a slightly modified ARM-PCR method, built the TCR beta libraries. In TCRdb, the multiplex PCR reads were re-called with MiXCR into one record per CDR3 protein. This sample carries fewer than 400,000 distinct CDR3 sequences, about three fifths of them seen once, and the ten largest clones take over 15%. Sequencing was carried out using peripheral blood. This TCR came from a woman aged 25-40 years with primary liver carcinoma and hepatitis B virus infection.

CDR3 sequence reads: CASSQSGEGQSQPQHF. DNA of the CDR3: TGTGCCAGCAGCCAATCAGGGGAGGGGCAGAGTCAGCCCCAGCATTTT. V is TRBV5-6 and J is TRBJ1-5; perhaps TRBD1 as D (6 bases). Germline V gives CDR1 SGHDT, CDR2 YYEEEE. The CDR3 is made up of 16 amino acids. With 4 bases removed from V and 6 bases from J, the gap between germline ends came to 20 bases.